The 14 T cell receptor beta chains below come from one sample, sequenced in a study of CD8 T cells in ankylosing spondylitis. Regarding the study as a whole: In ankylosing spondylitis blood, a motif of eight highly homologous TCR beta variants appeared characteristic.

These receptors lack a known antigen. One entry per CDR3 protein results from TCRdb running MiXCR on the 5' RACE reads. This sample has about 90,000 distinct CDR3 sequences; just under 9% occur once, and the top ten carry approximately 30%. Sequencing was done on a sample of blood, either unsorted or a sorted T cell fraction (not recorded which). The source of these receptors is a male donor with ankylosing spondylitis.

The V gene is TRBV27, the J gene TRBJ2-7; 7 positions match TRBD1. Losses at the gene ends were 1 base for V and 5 bases for J; bases not matched to a gene: 2. The CDR3 sequence is 13 residues long. Per germline, CDR1 MNHEY and CDR2 SMNVEV (reference sequence). CDR3 DNA: TGTGCCAGCAGTTTATTGCAGGGGGACGAGCAGTACGTC. This sequence encodes CASSLLQGDEQYV.

This clonotype has only a few counts. The chain has TRBV11-2 and TRBJ2-1; 7 nucleotides align to TRBD2. With 5 bases clipped from V and 12 bases from J, the junction kept 13 bases outside the gene matches. The CDR3 contains 14 residues. Per the germline V gene, CDR1 is SGHAT and CDR2 is FQNNGV. The CDR3 loop reads CASSNIAGGKVQFF. The DNA of the CDR3 is TGTGCCAGCAGCAACATAGCGGGCGGGAAGGTGCAGTTCTTC.

At least ten counts were recorded for this clonotype. V usage is TRBV20-1 and J usage is TRBJ2-7, with 9 bases identical to TRBD2. This CDR3 region has 15 residues. Trimming cost V 0 bases and J 3 bases; bases outside gene matches: 6. Germline V gene data show CDR1 as DFQATT and CDR2 as SNEGSKA (reference sequence). The CDR3 loop is CSARDLISGSYEQYF. CDR3 nucleotides: TGCAGTGCTAGAGATCTCATTAGCGGGAGCTACGAGCAGTACTTC.

The rearrangement joins TRBV2 to TRBJ2-3; D ambiguous. CDR3 size: 11 residues. Germline V CDR1 and CDR2: SNHLY, FYNNEI. V was clipped by 8 bases and J by 5 bases, with 8 bases between them. The CDR3 spells CASHRIDTQYF. CDR3 DNA: TGTGCCAGCCATCGCATAGATACGCAGTATTTT.

This clonotype is medium-sized (0.01 to 0.1%) in the sample. This chain connects TRBV12-3 or TRBV12-4 to TRBJ2-3; D is unresolved. The CDR3 runs 14 residues. Deletions cut 6 bases from V and 0 bases from J, with 10 bases between. CDR3 protein: CASSFMLSTDTQYF. DNA of the CDR3: TGTGCCAGCAGCTTCATGCTCAGCACAGATACGCAGTATTTT.

The gene calls are TRBV14 and TRBJ2-1; 10 bases line up with TRBD2. The V and J ends lost 4 bases and 9 bases, in that order; junction bases with no gene match: 6. CDR1 is SGHDN and CDR2 is FVKESK in the germline V gene. CDR3 length: 14 residues. The DNA for the CDR3 is TGTGCCAGCAGCCGTTGGACTAGCGGCGGTGAGCAGTTCTTC. Translated: CASSRWTSGGEQFF.

The sample holds many counts of this clonotype. The chain combines TRBV24-1 with TRBJ2-1; D ambiguous. V was trimmed by 9 bases and J by 8 bases, leaving 19 bases between them. Germline loops: CDR1 KGHDR, CDR2 SFDVKD. The CDR3 contains 14 residues. The CDR3 DNA sequence: TGTGCCACCGCTATTCGGCCTGGGCCAGATGAGCAGTTCTTC. Translated, it gives CATAIRPGPDEQFF.

Ten or more counts support this clonotype. The V call is TRBV20-1, the J call TRBJ2-3; D remains unclear. CDR1 and CDR2 from the germline V gene are DFQATT and SNEGSKA (reference sequence). Deletions cut 2 bases from V and 2 bases from J, with 17 bases between. The CDR3 has 16 amino acids. The CDR3 sequence is CSARRRDGWDTDTQYF. The CDR3 region has the DNA TGCAGTGCTAGAAGGAGAGATGGTTGGGACACAGATACGCAGTATTTT.

This sequence joins TRBV19 and TRBJ2-1, with 12 bases identical to TRBD2. This CDR3 is built from 15 residues. Germline-derived CDR1 and CDR2 are LNHDA and SQIVND (reference sequence). The V and J ends lost 7 bases and 7 bases, in that order; junction bases with no gene match: 8. CDR3 coding DNA: TGTGCCAGTACCCTAGCGGGAGGGCCCCTAAATGAGCAGTTCTTC. Its translation is CASTLAGGPLNEQFF.

With respect to this clonotype: One junction end disagrees with the germline gene, perhaps due to a read error. The chain couples TRBV7-2 to TRBJ2-5, with TRBD1 matching over 10 bases. The germline V gene has CDR1 SGHTA and CDR2 FQGNSA. CDR3 length: 16 amino acids. The CDR3 nucleotides read TGTGCCAGCAGCTTAGGGGACAGGGGATGGCAAGAGAACCAGTACTTC. Translating it yields CASSLGDRGWQENQYF.

The rearrangement uses TRBV7-9 and TRBJ2-5; TRBD1 is a possible D gene (6 bases). The germline CDR1 and CDR2 sequences are SEHNR and FQNEAQ (reference sequence). The CDR3 runs to 14 residues. V was pared by 5 bases and J by 7 bases, with 17 bases between. DNA of the CDR3: TGTGCCAGCAGCGGCTCAGGGGTCCCGGGGACCCAGTACTTC. It encodes CASSGSGVPGTQYF.

The rearrangement joins TRBV4-2 to TRBJ2-1; tentative D call: TRBD1 (6 bases). Germline V gene lookup returns CDR1 LGHNA and CDR2 YNFKEQ. The V end was cut by 0 bases, the J end by 7 bases, with 19 bases between. The CDR3 runs to 17 residues. CDR3 sequence: CASSQDIGRGWWNEQFF. CDR3 bases: TGTGCCAGCAGCCAAGATATAGGCAGGGGATGGTGGAATGAGCAGTTCTTC.

V is TRBV2 and J is TRBJ2-1; D unclear. Trimming took off 4 bases at V and 0 bases at J, with 13 bases between the two ends. Germline V gives CDR1 SNHLY, CDR2 FYNNEI. This CDR3 has 16 residues. The CDR3 reads CASSVTPKSSYNEQFF. In nucleotides, the CDR3 is TGTGCCAGCAGTGTTACACCGAAGAGCTCCTACAATGAGCAGTTCTTC.

There are many counts of this clonotype. The rearrangement uses TRBV5-1 and TRBJ2-1; 13 bases are shared with TRBD2. The CDR3 contains 17 residues. Germline values: CDR1 SGHRS, CDR2 YFSETQ. V shed 3 bases and J 4 bases; nucleotides not matched to a gene: 7. The CDR3 loop is CASSWTSGRNRYNEQFF. The CDR3 coding sequence is TGCGCCAGCAGCTGGACTAGCGGGAGAAACCGATACAATGAGCAGTTCTTC.